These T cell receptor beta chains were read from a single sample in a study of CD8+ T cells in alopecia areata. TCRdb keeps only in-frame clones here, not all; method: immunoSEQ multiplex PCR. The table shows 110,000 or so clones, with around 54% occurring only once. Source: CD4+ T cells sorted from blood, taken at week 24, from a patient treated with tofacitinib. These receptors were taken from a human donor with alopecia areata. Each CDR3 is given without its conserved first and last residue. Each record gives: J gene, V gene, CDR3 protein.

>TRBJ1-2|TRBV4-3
ASSQVGWDSDYGYT
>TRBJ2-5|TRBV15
ATSRLAGEETQY
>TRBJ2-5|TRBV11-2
ASGPGRETQY
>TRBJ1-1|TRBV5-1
ASSLAIGTLNTEAF
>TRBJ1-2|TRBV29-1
SVDDRRYGYT
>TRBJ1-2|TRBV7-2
ASTPGQGYGYT
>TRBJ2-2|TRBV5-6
ASSYGQGAGELF
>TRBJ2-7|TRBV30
AWSVSLEQY
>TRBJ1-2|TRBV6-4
ASKPRQEYYGYT
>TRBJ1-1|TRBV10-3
AIKGGPDTEAF
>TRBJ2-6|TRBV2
ASMASGYLSGANVLT
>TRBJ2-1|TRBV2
ASSELIAGGPNEQF
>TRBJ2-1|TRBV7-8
ASRTGVGHEQF